This entry is about one T cell receptor (beta chain). Its antigen has not been determined. Library method: the immunoSEQ multiplex PCR assay. A mixture of 60 forward primers for TCR Vbeta segments and 13 reverse primers for TCR Jbeta segments was used in the multiplex PCR. The CDR3 region of rearranged TCR beta genes was amplified from genomic DNA with a multiplex PCR assay. On the Illumina HiSeq System, the amplified TCR beta libraries were sequenced as 87-base-pair reads. As for how the authors treated the data: In a later analysis, roughly 80 million unique TCR beta chains were counted across the roughly 610 repertoires, and approximately 11 million of these chains were shared by at least two donors. A nearest-neighbor algorithm error-corrected the raw reads and collapsed the reads into unique sequences, merging closely related sequences to remove PCR and sequencing errors. CDR3 sequences were aligned to IMGT reference sequences to assign V, D and J gene segments. Each retained sequence needed at least a six-nucleotide match to both a V gene segment and a J gene segment. Rearrangements were classified as productive when the CDR3 lacked stop codons and remained in frame with V and J, and all other rearrangements were classified as non-productive. Following IMGT convention, CDR3 was defined as the stretch from the second conserved V-encoded cysteine up to the conserved J-encoded phenylalanine. The earlier analysis of a few hundred of the donors excluded sequences that lacked an unambiguous match to a single V gene segment. In an earlier analysis of a few hundred of the donors, V segments were called functional above 56.7% productive rearrangements and were called segregating when the between-donor standard deviation exceeded 5%. To diagnose cytomegalovirus status from the catalog of TCR beta chain sequences, a statistical classification framework was built. V and J gene assignment, in a later analysis, came from comparing TCR nucleotide sequences with IMGT/GENE-DB human TR gene sequences. Using the TCRdist pipeline, a later analysis assigned CDR3 sequences along with most-parsimonious VDJ recombination scenarios. A later analysis defined each TCR beta chain by its CDR3 amino acid sequence plus V-gene family, and excluded reads lacking a unique V-gene family. As a way to deal with suspected cross-contamination and a sequencing artifact, a later analysis dropped 450 to 600 nucleotide sequences that were highly shared and had low generation probability. In a later analysis, a clonal expansion index was calculated for each public chain from normalized within-repertoire ranks of inferred template counts. In a later analysis, generation probabilities were computed using a VDJ recombination model fitted to out-of-frame rearrangements, and the results were checked against IGoR. Hypergeometric tests were used in a later analysis to score TCR-TCR, TCR-HLA and TCR-CMV co-occurrence, with a repertoire-size bias correction applied to the TCR pairs. To estimate false discovery rates, a later analysis permuted the HLA or CMV assignments 20 times. A later analysis grouped co-occurring TCRs with DBSCAN, adding TCRdist sequence similarity when clustering within HLA-allele-positive subsets. Co-occurrence clustering excluded repertoires with fewer than 30,000 or more than 120,000 public chains, plus five with anomalous nucleotide sharing. Sourced from immuneACCESS, this table was stored by TCRdb with only in-frame sequences that have V and J called. A share of the clones is absent; for the studies checked, an unresolved V gene accounts for under half, and the remainder has no known explanation. The DNA gave D and trimming, while V, J and clone size come from that table. The data table for this sample lists 150,000 to 200,000 clones. Almost 0.75% of the sample goes to the ten largest clones.

The data are from a study of cytomegalovirus exposure and HLA in healthy donors (dated by TCRdb to 2016 to 2017). Regarding the research as a whole: In an earlier analysis of around 540 of the donors, about 260 Gb of sequence data and some 100 million unique TCR beta sequences from roughly 200 million T cells were reported. An early release that covered roughly 600 HLA-typed donors contained around 300 gigabases of sequencing data and tens of millions of unique TCR sequences. Of the 300 to 500 genotyped donors, roughly 80% were placed in the genetic ancestry cluster associated with self-reported Caucasian donors. The study aimed to test whether cataloging public T cell receptors could reveal signatures of past pathogen exposure. The T cell repertoires of 700 or so subjects were profiled by immunosequencing and related to cytomegalovirus serostatus. A separate validation cohort of approximately 130 different subjects was used in addition to the 666-subject first cohort. The study combined high-throughput TCR immunosequencing, statistical association of individual TCRs with disease status, and machine learning to predict cytomegalovirus infection status. To study patterns of TCR occurrence, a later analysis re-analyzed previously published TCR beta repertoires from several hundred donors and added high-resolution HLA genotyping. In the later analysis, no new phenotypic data were used to find candidate immune exposures; instead, reliance was placed on TCR beta sequences and their occurrence across donors. An earlier analysis of 500 to 750 of the donors applied high-throughput TCR beta sequencing to assess whether each TCR beta V gene segment acted as functional or pseudogenic. Donor age, sex, ethnicity and CMV serostatus were compiled together with the repertoire data. A later genetic analysis took genome-wide SNP genotypes for about 65% of the 666 donors and used that subset as a discovery cohort. All discovery cohort repertoires had been generated using a single sequencing platform. Class I and class II HLA loci were covered by the typing at four-digit resolution. Typing coverage varied by locus: about 629-630 donors for A, B, C, DRB1 and DQB1; 522 for DQA1; about 570 for DPA1; fewer than 480 for DPB1. Because of strong linkage in the cohort, roughly five DR-DQ haplotypes were treated as single units for association and clustering. Among roughly 400 genotyped donors of the cohort, an average of about 220,000 unique TCR beta nucleotide sequences was sequenced per donor, of which 15% to 20% were non-productive.

Trimmed from V: 2 bases; trimmed from J: 3 bases; junction bases lacking a gene match: 2. The CDR3, from cysteine to phenylalanine, totals 14 residues. Of all the DNA, just the CDR3 is kept, 42 bases in frame from base 1. CDR1 and CDR2 are drawn from the germline V gene: MGHRA, YSYEKL. The cohort consisted of 600 to 750 healthy bone marrow donors. All cohort members were sampled while nominally healthy, although unrecorded immune exposures were likely present. The donor was CMV seronegative and belonged to the group of roughly 330 seronegative cohort members. A peripheral blood sample was collected from each donor, and TCR beta sequencing was performed on peripheral blood mononuclear cells. Genomic DNA was extracted from the blood cell samples with the Qiagen DNeasy Blood Extraction Kit. The research as a whole found: The only immune exposure information available for the cohort was CMV serostatus. Only TCR beta chains were sequenced in this cohort, and the absence of alpha or paired-chain data limited detectable features. It was suggested by the authors that the approach could potentially be generalized to other disease states and immunological phenotypes. Because the 87-base-pair reads could not distinguish some IMGT-functional V segments, including TRBV6-2 and TRBV6-3, those segments were excluded. A few of the identified cytomegalovirus-associated TCR beta chains were confirmed in vitro to be specific for cytomegalovirus antigens. Linkage disequilibrium might explain the correlated functional status among segregating V segments, but an unknown experimental factor could not be excluded. The presence/absence analyses assumed that sequencing depth was roughly uniform across donors, and that assumption may not be true. In a later analysis, HLA-associated TCR beta chains were found to be more clonally expanded and to have lower generation probabilities than equally common non-associated chains. HLA typing was unavailable for some donors at each locus, so association tests used only the typed subset. A later analysis reported that several top co-occurrence clusters appeared linked to parvovirus B19, influenza, CMV and Epstein-Barr virus. A group of highly shared sequence variants was considered likely to be a technical artifact of the sequencing pipeline. Across donors, most TCR sequences were observed very rarely, whereas some public TCRs were present in many individuals. Cytomegalovirus status was reported to be diagnosed by the classifier with high specificity and sensitivity in both the original and validation cohorts. Specific HLA alleles were associated with 15,000 to 20,000 TCR beta sequences at a false discovery rate of 0.05 in a later analysis. In an earlier analysis of approximately 590 of the donors, most TCR beta V segments appeared in productive rearrangements about 87% or about 30% of the time, broadly matching IMGT annotations. Compared with the roughly 700-donor mean, donors in an Asian-associated ancestry cluster had fewer N-insertions in productive TCRs, according to a later genetic analysis. Strong co-occurrence of HLA alleles, especially DR and DQ, made assigning TCR associations to individual alleles difficult. Because counts were too low, roughly 18 rarely observed V segments, including chromosome 9 orphons, were left out of the earlier analysis of roughly 600 of the donors. In the study, around 150 TCR beta chains were listed as associated with cytomegalovirus. A later analysis found that TCR association rates varied across HLA loci, with DRB1 alleles showing the most associated TCRs and HLA-C alleles the fewest. In a later analysis, most CMV-associated TCR beta chains were found to appear HLA-restricted, with HLA associations seemingly driven largely by CMV exposure. A further reported finding was that TCR beta sequences accurately predicted the HLA-A and HLA-B alleles for most subjects in the first cohort. V-gene and J-gene trimming of TCR beta chains was associated with a missense DCLRE1C variant in a later genetic analysis, and the association was replicated in an independent cohort.

The TCR comes from a boy younger than 18 in good health and CMV-seronegative. The sequencing sample was made of PBMCs. Recombination joined TRBV4-1 with TRBJ2-5; TRBD1 agrees with 8 junctional bases. CDR3 protein: CASSQTGGKETQYF. DNA sequence: TGCGCCAGCAGCCAAACAGGGGGAAAAGAGACCCAGTACTTC.